This T cell receptor beta chain originates from a study of yellow fever vaccine responses in identical twins. Study outcomes and limitations: After vaccination, twins' T cell response reportedly seemed partly convergent, partly personalized.

One entry per CDR3 protein results from TCRdb running MiXCR on the RT-PCR reads. The data show about 790 distinct CDR3 sequences, with around 81% seen just once and roughly 17% held by the top ten. Of note for this clonotype: Its cognate antigen is unknown.

The clonotype was recovered from a female donor who received the yellow fever vaccine. The sample consisted of T cells from blood (PBMCs), unsorted or a sorted subset (not recorded which), taken before or after yellow fever vaccination (not recorded which).

CDR3 sequence reads: CATSRDVWLEDEQFF. The CDR3 DNA reads TGTGCCACCAGCAGAGATGTGTGGCTGGAGGATGAGCAGTTCTTC. The chain employs TRBV15 and TRBJ2-1, with D maybe TRBD2 (5 bases). The CDR3 contains 15 residues. Per the germline V gene, CDR1 is LNHNV and CDR2 is YYDKDF (reference sequence). V lost 0 bases to trimming and J lost 8 bases, with 14 bases between them.